These 23 T cell receptor beta chains were all obtained from the same sample, sequenced in a study of blood T cell repertoires in COVID-19. Some clones are missing from TCRdb's copy, which holds only in-frame ones; the method was immunoSEQ multiplex PCR. The table lists 120,000 to 150,000 clones, approximately 84% of them singletons. The source material was peripheral blood. Receptors were obtained from a human donor in a cohort sampled during active COVID-19.

The chain employs TRBV5-8 and TRBJ2-7, with D possibly matching TRBD2 (7 bases). Per the germline V gene, CDR1 is SGHTS and CDR2 is YDEGEE. The CDR3 extends over 15 amino acids. V lost 4 bases and J 2 bases, leaving 16 bases between the germline ends. CDR3 sequence reads: CASSRIRGAAYEQYF. The DNA of the CDR3 is TGTGCCAGCAGCCGAATCCGGGGGGCCGCCTACGAGCAGTACTTC.

The V and J genes are TRBV11-2 and TRBJ1-5; no clear D. The CDR3 loop spans 12 amino acids. Trimming took off 2 bases at V and 4 bases at J, with 3 bases between the two ends. Germline loops: CDR1 SGHAT, CDR2 FQNNGV. The CDR3 DNA sequence: TGTGCCAGCAGCTTACCTAATCAGCCCCAGCATTTT. This translates into CASSLPNQPQHF.

J is TRBJ2-3 and V is TRBV7-9; D unresolved. Trimming removed 5 bases at V and 5 bases at J, with 11 bases between. The germline V gene has CDR1 SEHNR and CDR2 FQNEAQ (reference sequence). This CDR3 has 13 residues. The CDR3 loop reads CASSQSAVDTQYF. Written as DNA, the CDR3 is TGTGCCAGCAGCCAAAGCGCCGTAGATACGCAGTATTTT.

This sequence joins TRBV6-5 and TRBJ2-3; D might be TRBD2 (5 bases). The CDR3 is 13 amino acids. Per the germline V gene, CDR1 is MNHEY and CDR2 is SVGAGI. The V and J ends lost 0 bases and 8 bases respectively, with 9 bases between them. CDR3 bases: TGTGCCAGCAGTTACTCGAAACGGGGTACGCAGTATTTT. It codes for CASSYSKRGTQYF.

Only one count was recorded for this clone. The chain recombines TRBV6-2 or TRBV6-3 with TRBJ1-2; D gene uncertain. The CDR3 loop spans 14 amino acids. Trimming pared 5 bases from V and 4 bases from J, leaving 14 bases between. CDR1 is MNHEY, CDR2 SVGEGT, per germline. This CDR3 reads CASSSVRRGYGYTF. The CDR3 DNA is TGTGCCAGCAGTAGCGTACGGCGGGGCTATGGCTACACCTTC.

This clone was detected a few times. J is TRBJ1-1 and V is TRBV18, with D perhaps TRBD1 (5 bases). The CDR3 has 13 residues. V lost 3 bases, J lost 0 bases, and 5 bases lay in between. Germline CDR1 KGHSH, CDR2 LQKENI. The CDR3 DNA reads TGTGCCAGCTCACCGGGGCTGAACACTGAAGCTTTCTTT. Residues: CASSPGLNTEAFF.

This clone was seen once. The chain recombines TRBV7-2 with TRBJ1-2; D unresolved. V lost 1 base and J lost 0, with 12 bases in between. From germline, CDR1 is SGHTA and CDR2 FQGNSA. The length of the CDR3 is 16 residues. The chain's CDR3 is CASSLEVSRPNYGYTF. The CDR3, as DNA: TGTGCCAGCAGCTTAGAAGTAAGCAGGCCTAACTATGGCTACACCTTC.

A few counts support this clone. The chain combines TRBV7-3 with TRBJ2-1, with 12 bases fitting TRBD2. The trim removed 4 bases at V and 7 bases at J, leaving 11 bases unmatched. CDR1 SGHTA and CDR2 FQGTGA come from the germline V gene. The CDR3 extends over 17 amino acids. Here the CDR3 reads CASSSNTLAGGQNEQFF. The DNA of the CDR3 is TGTGCCAGCAGCTCCAACACCCTAGCGGGGGGGCAAAATGAGCAGTTCTTC.

This sequence joins TRBV19 and TRBJ2-6, with 8 bases that match TRBD1. CDR3 length equals 19 residues. V lost 4 bases and J lost 2; bases outside the gene matches: 13. Per germline, CDR1 LNHDA and CDR2 SQIVND (reference sequence). The DNA of the CDR3 is TGTGCCAGTAGTACAGCCCCAGGGGGCCTCGGCACTGGGGCCAACGTCCTGACTTTC. This encodes CASSTAPGGLGTGANVLTF.

This chain joins TRBV12-3 or TRBV12-4 and TRBJ2-7; possibly TRBD1 for D (6 bases). Trimming took 7 bases from V and 3 from J, leaving 13 bases between them. The CDR3 has 13 residues. In nucleotides, the CDR3 is TGTGCCAGCACCATCCTAGGGGGCTACGAGCAGTACTTC. It is translated as CASTILGGYEQYF.

The J gene is TRBJ2-1, the V gene TRBV3-1 (or the pseudogene TRBV3-2); TRBD1 might be the D (5 bases). CDR1 and CDR2 from the germline V gene are LGHDT and YNNKEL (reference sequence). Trimming took off 1 base at V and 10 bases at J, with 11 bases between the two ends. CDR3 length: 13 residues. For the CDR3, the DNA is TGTGCCAGCAGCCAAGTTGAAAGGACAGAGCAGTTCTTC. Encoded protein: CASSQVERTEQFF.

V and J are TRBV2 and TRBJ2-7, with D uncertain. V lost 4 bases to trimming and J lost 5 bases, with 6 bases between them. The CDR3 runs to 11 residues. Germline V lookup: CDR1 SNHLY, CDR2 FYNNEI. In nucleotides, the CDR3 is TGTGCCAGCAGTGGCGAGGACGAGCAGTACTTC. It specifies CASSGEDEQYF.

The chain has TRBV2 and TRBJ2-7; TRBD1 matches at 8 bases. Looked up from germline, CDR1 is SNHLY and CDR2 is FYNNEI. This CDR3 has 13 residues. Trimming cost V 4 bases and J 7 bases; bases outside gene matches: 6. In DNA form, the CDR3 reads TGTGCCAGCAGTGTACAGGGGGGAGGTGAGCAGTACTTC. Amino acid sequence: CASSVQGGGEQYF.

This chain's CDR3 is CASSMRVERYEQYF. CDR3 sequence (DNA): TGTGCCAGTAGTATGCGGGTTGAGCGCTACGAGCAGTACTTC. The chain has TRBV19 and TRBJ2-7, with D perhaps matching TRBD2 (5 bases). V was clipped by 3 bases and J by 3 bases, with 12 bases between them. The CDR3 runs 14 residues. Germline V gene lookup returns CDR1 LNHDA and CDR2 SQIVND (reference sequence).

The chain has TRBV14 and TRBJ2-3, with D perhaps matching TRBD2 (5 bases). V was clipped by 0 bases and J by 9 bases, with 10 bases between them. Germline CDR1 and CDR2: SGHDN and FVKESK. The CDR3 loop spans 13 amino acids. DNA of the CDR3: TGTGCCAGCAGCCAAGATTTACGGGGAACGCAGTATTTT. Translated, it gives CASSQDLRGTQYF.

DNA of the CDR3: TGTGCCAGCAGTTACCGAGGGGGGAACACTGAAGCTTTCTTT. As protein: CASSYRGGNTEAFF. This chain joins TRBV6-5 and TRBJ1-1; possibly TRBD1 for D (6 bases). The CDR3 totals 14 residues. The germline V and J ends were trimmed by 2 bases and 1 base, with 8 bases remaining between them. Germline loops: CDR1 MNHEY, CDR2 SVGAGI.

This chain uses TRBV6-5 with TRBJ1-4; 7 bases map to TRBD1. With 0 bases clipped from V and 4 bases from J, the junction kept 5 bases outside the gene matches. Germline CDR1 is MNHEY and CDR2 is SVGAGI. The length of the CDR3 is 16 residues. The DNA of the CDR3 is TGTGCCAGCAGTTACTCCCCGCCAGGGGGTAATGAAAAACTGTTTTTT. It specifies CASSYSPPGGNEKLFF.

The chain is built from TRBV5-1 and TRBJ2-3; TRBD2 matches at 7 bases. The ends lost 4 bases at V and 3 bases at J; junction bases unmatched: 5. The CDR3 has 14 amino acids. From germline, CDR1 is SGHRS and CDR2 YFSETQ. The CDR3 DNA sequence: TGCGCCAGCAGCCGGGGAGGGATTACAGATACGCAGTATTTT. This encodes CASSRGGITDTQYF.

The chain uses TRBV24-1 and TRBJ2-5; D uncertain. CDR3 size: 11 residues. V lost 5 bases and J lost 7, with 7 bases in between. The V gene's germline CDR1 is KGHDR and CDR2 SFDVKD. In nucleotides, the CDR3 is TGTGCCACCAGTGCTACCGGGACCCAGTACTTC. Its translation is CATSATGTQYF.

The chain has TRBV5-1 and TRBJ2-7; no clear D. The CDR3 sequence is 14 residues long. The germline V and J ends were trimmed by 0 bases and 2 bases, with 9 bases remaining between them. CDR1 SGHRS and CDR2 YFSETQ come from the germline V gene. In DNA form, the CDR3 reads TGCGCCAGCAGCTTGGCCGGCAGCGCCTACGAGCAGTACTTC. Its protein product is CASSLAGSAYEQYF.

This rearrangement joins TRBV7-2 to TRBJ1-4; the match to TRBD1 covers 7 bases. The germline gives CDR1 SGHTA, CDR2 FQGNSA. This CDR3 spans 17 amino acids. Trimming removed 5 bases from V and 3 bases from J; junction bases left unmatched: 12. The CDR3 coding sequence is TGTGCCAGCAGCCTTGGCAGGGGGTCGCTTCCTAATGAAAAACTGTTTTTT. Its translation is CASSLGRGSLPNEKLFF.

This rearrangement joins TRBV27 to TRBJ2-1, with TRBD1 matching over 7 bases. Unmatched junction bases numbered 6, after V lost 3 bases and J lost 7 bases. This CDR3 has 14 amino acids. Per the germline V gene, CDR1 is MNHEY and CDR2 is SMNVEV (reference sequence). As DNA, the CDR3 is TGTGCCAGCAGTTTGGGACAGATTAAGAATGAGCAGTTCTTC. Its translation is CASSLGQIKNEQFF.

Concerning this clone: Other DNA variants within this sample encode the same CDR3. V usage is TRBV6-1 and J usage is TRBJ1-1, with D hard to call. Germline-derived CDR1 and CDR2 are MNHNS and SASEGT. The CDR3 contains 13 residues. V was pared by 1 base and J by 1 base, with 4 bases between. The CDR3 protein is CASSEGGNTEAFF. In nucleotides, the CDR3 is TGTGCCAGCAGTGAAGGAGGGAACACTGAAGCTTTCTTT.